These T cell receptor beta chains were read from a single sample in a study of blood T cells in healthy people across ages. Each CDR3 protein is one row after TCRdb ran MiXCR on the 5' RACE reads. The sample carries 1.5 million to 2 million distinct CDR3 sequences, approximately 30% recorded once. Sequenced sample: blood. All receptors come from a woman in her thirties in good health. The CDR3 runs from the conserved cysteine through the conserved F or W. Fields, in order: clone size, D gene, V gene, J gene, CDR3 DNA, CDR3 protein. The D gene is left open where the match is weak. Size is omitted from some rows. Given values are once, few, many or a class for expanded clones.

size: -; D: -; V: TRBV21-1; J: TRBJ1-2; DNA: TGTGCCAGCAGCAAAGAGCATGTGGGACAGGGTTACTATGGCTACACCTTC; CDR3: CASSKEHVGQGYYGYTF
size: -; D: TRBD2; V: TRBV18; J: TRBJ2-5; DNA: TGTGCCAGCTCCGCCGGGACTAGCGGGGGAGTGACCCAGTACTTC; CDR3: CASSAGTSGGVTQYF
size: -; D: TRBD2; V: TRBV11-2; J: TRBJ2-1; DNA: TGTGCCAGCAGTCTAGCGGGAGGGCCGCAGTTCTTC; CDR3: CASSLAGGPQFF
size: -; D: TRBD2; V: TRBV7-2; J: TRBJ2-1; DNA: TGTGCCAGCACTCAAGGGGGGACTAGTTTCTATGAGCAGTTCTTC; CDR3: CASTQGGTSFYEQFF
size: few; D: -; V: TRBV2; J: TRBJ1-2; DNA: TGTGCCAGCAGTGGCGGCGGCGCTTACGGCTACACCTTC; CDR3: CASSGGGAYGYTF
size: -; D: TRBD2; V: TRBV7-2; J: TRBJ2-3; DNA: TGTGCCAGCAGCTTCTCGGGACTAGCTTCAGATACGCAGTATTTT; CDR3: CASSFSGLASDTQYF
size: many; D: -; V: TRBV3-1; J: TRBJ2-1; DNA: TGTGCCAGCAGCCAAGGTTATGCGGGGAGTTACAATGAGCAGTTCTTC; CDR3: CASSQGYAGSYNEQFF
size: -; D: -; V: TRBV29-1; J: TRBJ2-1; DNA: TGCAGCGTTGAAGAGGACAGCTCCTACAATGAGCAGTTCTTC; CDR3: CSVEEDSSYNEQFF
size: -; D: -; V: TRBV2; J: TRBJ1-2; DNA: TGTGCCAGCAGTGAAAGGGTGGGGGCCATCGCCGACTATGGCTACACCTTC; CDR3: CASSERVGAIADYGYTF
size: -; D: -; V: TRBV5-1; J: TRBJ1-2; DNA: TGCGCCAGCAGCTGGGATCCCAGAAACTATGGCTACACCTTC; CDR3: CASSWDPRNYGYTF
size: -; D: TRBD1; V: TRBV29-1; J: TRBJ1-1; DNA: TGCAGCGTTGTCCCGACAGGGGTAATGAACACTGAAGCTTTCTTT; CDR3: CSVVPTGVMNTEAFF
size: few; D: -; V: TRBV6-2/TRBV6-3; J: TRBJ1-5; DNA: TGTGCCAGCAGTTACTTCGGGATTGGTAATCAGCCCCAGCATTTT; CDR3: CASSYFGIGNQPQHF
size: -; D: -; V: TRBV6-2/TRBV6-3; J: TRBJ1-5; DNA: TGTGCCAGCAGTCCCTGGGGCAGTCCTGGCAATCAGCCCCAGCATTTT; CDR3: CASSPWGSPGNQPQHF
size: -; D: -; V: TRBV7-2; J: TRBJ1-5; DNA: TGTGCCAGCAGCTCGAGACAGAACAATCAGCCCCAGCATTTT; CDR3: CASSSRQNNQPQHF
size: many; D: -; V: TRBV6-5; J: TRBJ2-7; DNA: TGTGCCAGCAGTCCCCAGGACACCTACTACGAGCAGTACTTC; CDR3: CASSPQDTYYEQYF
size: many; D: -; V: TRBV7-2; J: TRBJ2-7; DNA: TGTGCCAGCAGCTTGGCGGGGCAGGCTAACTACGAGCAGTACTTC; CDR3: CASSLAGQANYEQYF
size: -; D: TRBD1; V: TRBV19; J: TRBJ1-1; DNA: TGTGCCAGTAGTATTACCGGGACAGATTTGAACACTGAAGCTTTCTTT; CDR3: CASSITGTDLNTEAFF
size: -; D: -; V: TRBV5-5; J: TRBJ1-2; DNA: TGTGCCAGCAGCTCCCGGCAGGCAGGCTACACCTTC; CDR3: CASSSRQAGYTF
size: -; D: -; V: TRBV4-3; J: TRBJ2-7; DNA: TGCGCCAGCAGCCGAGATGTGGGCAGGAGGCCCTACGAGCAGTACTTC; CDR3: CASSRDVGRRPYEQYF
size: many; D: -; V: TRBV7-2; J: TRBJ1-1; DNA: TGTGCCAGCAGCTTAGGCAGAGTGAACACTGAAGCTTTCTTT; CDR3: CASSLGRVNTEAFF
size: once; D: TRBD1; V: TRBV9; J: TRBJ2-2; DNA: TGTGCCAGCAGCCCCTGGTTAGGGGGCCCCACCGGGGAGCTGTTTTTT; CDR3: CASSPWLGGPTGELFF
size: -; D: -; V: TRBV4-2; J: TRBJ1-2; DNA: TGTGCCAGCAGCCAAGATCCGAGAGGCTACACCTTC; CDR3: CASSQDPRGYTF
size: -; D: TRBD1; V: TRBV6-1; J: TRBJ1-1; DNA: TGTGCCAGCAGTGGGAAACAGGGGGTCGGCACTGAAGCTTTCTTT; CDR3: CASSGKQGVGTEAFF
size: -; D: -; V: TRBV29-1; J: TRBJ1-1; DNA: TGCAGCGCCTCCGCTGACCTGAACACTGAAGCTTTCTTT; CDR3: CSASADLNTEAFF
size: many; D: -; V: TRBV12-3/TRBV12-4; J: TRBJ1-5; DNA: TGTGCCAGCAGCTTATCCGGGCAGCCCCAGCATTTT; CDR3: CASSLSGQPQHF
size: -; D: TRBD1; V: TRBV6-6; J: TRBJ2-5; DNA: TGTGCCAGCAGTTACGAGGGACAGATGACGGCCCAGTACTTC; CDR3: CASSYEGQMTAQYF
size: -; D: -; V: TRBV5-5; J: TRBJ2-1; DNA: TGCGCCAGCAGCTTGGAGGACAGACTTCGTGAGCAGTTCTTC; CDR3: CASSLEDRLREQFF
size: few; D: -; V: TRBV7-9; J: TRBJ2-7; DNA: TGTGCCAGCAGCCCTAAGGGGGGCGGCTACGAGCAGTACTTC; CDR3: CASSPKGGGYEQYF
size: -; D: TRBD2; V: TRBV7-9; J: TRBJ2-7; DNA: TGTGCCAGCAGCTTAGGACGGGGGGTAGGCGAGCAGTACTTC; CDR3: CASSLGRGVGEQYF
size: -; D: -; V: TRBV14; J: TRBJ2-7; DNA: TGTGCCAGCAGCCAAGGAATAGTTTACGAGCAGTACTTC; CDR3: CASSQGIVYEQYF
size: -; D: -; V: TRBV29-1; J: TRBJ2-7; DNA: TGCAGCGTTGCCCAGGGAGAGTACGAGCAGTACTTC; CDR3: CSVAQGEYEQYF
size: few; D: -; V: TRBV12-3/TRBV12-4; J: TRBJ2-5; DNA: TGTGCCAGCACTAAGCAGGGACACCAGTACTTC; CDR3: CASTKQGHQYF
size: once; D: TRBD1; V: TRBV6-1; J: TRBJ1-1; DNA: TGTGCCAGCAGTGAAGCGCTTGGGGCCAGGGGGAAGAACACTGAAGCTTTCTTT; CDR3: CASSEALGARGKNTEAFF
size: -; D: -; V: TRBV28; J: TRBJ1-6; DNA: TGTGCCACCTACGGAGGGGACGTCGATAATTCACCCCTCCACTTT; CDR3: CATYGGDVDNSPLHF
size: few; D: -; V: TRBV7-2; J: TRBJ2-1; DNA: TGTGCCAGCAGCACCCCCCGGGTGCGGCGTAGCTCCTACAATGAGCAGTTCTTC; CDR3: CASSTPRVRRSSYNEQFF
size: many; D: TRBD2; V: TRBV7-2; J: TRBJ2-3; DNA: TGTGCCAGCAGCTTAGGCGGACTAGCCCGCACAGATACGCAGTATTTT; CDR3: CASSLGGLARTDTQYF
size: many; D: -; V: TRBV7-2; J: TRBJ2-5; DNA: TGTGCCAGCAGCACAGACGGGTATTTGGGAGAGACCCAGTACTTC; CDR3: CASSTDGYLGETQYF